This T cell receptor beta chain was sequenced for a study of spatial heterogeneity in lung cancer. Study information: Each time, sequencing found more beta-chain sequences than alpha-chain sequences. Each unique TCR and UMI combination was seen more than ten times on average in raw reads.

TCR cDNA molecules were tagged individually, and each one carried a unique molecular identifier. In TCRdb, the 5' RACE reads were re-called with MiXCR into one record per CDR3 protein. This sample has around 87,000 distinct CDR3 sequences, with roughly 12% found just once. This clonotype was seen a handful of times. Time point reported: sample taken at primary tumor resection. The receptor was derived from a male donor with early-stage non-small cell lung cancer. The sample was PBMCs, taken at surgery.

The chain's CDR3 is CASKFRDTRPNEQFF. CDR3 sequence (DNA): TGTGCCAGCAAGTTCCGGGACACTCGACCCAATGAGCAGTTCTTC. The chain combines TRBV6-2 or TRBV6-3 with TRBJ2-1; D may be TRBD1 (6 bases). V dropped 7 bases and J dropped 6 bases, with 19 bases sitting between them. From germline, CDR1 is MNHEY and CDR2 SVGEGT. The CDR3 consists of 15 residues.